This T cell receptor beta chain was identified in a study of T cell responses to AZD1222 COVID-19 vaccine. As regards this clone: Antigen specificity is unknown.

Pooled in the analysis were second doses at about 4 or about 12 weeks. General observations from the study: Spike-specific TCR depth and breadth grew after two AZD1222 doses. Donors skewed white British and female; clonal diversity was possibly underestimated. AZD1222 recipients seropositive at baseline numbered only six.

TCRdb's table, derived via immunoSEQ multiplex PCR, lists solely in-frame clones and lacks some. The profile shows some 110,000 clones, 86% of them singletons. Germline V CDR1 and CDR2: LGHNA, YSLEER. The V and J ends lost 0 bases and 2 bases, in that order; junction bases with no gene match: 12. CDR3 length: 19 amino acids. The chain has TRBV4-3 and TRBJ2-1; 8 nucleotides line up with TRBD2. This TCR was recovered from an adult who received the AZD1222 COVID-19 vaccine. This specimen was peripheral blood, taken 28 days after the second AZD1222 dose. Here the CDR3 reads CASSQDGAFSSGPYNEQFF. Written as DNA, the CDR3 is TGCGCCAGCAGCCAAGATGGGGCCTTCTCTAGCGGGCCCTACAATGAGCAGTTCTTC.